This T cell receptor beta chain stems from a study of blood T cell repertoires in COVID-19. Across the study: Specimens from acute and convalescent COVID-19 originated in the United States, Italy and Spain. T cells, B-cell-depleted T cells, or PBMCs provided the cDNA or gDNA that served as material.

As originally analysed: Amplification from reference gene primers served as the basis for estimated nucleated cell counts. Here immunoSEQ multiplex PCR was the method, and the copy in TCRdb shows in-frame clones only, minus some. V and J calls and clone size are copied from that table; D and trimming were computed from the DNA. Altogether about 35,000 clones are present, approximately 87% being singletons, with the ten largest covering 35% to 50%. CDR1 and CDR2 (germline): LGHNA, YSLEER. The CDR3 is 15 residues long. The V gene end was trimmed by 4 bases and the J gene end by 2 bases; junction bases not matched to a gene: 8.

The rearrangement links TRBV4-3 to TRBJ2-7; 7 nucleotides agree with TRBD1. The sequence was collected from a human donor in a cohort sampled during active COVID-19. Sequenced input: peripheral blood. This CDR3 reads CASSRNRDSTYEQYF. CDR3 sequence (DNA): TGCGCCAGCAGCCGGAACCGGGACAGTACCTACGAGCAGTACTTC.